The rows below give T cell receptor beta chains drawn from one sample of a study of radiotherapy plus CTLA-4 blockade in lung cancer. Libraries were prepared by immunoSEQ multiplex PCR; TCRdb keeps only in-frame clonotypes and omits some of them. Here the sample spans around 31,000 clones, roughly 80% being singletons. The sample here was peripheral blood, taken from a patient treated with radiotherapy plus ipilimumab. The source of these receptors is a human donor with non-small cell lung cancer who had stable disease on radiotherapy plus ipilimumab. Each CDR3 is given with its conserved first and last residue. The D gene is left open where the match is weak. Not all rows give a size; the values are once, few, many and, for expanded clones, a class.

d_call: TRBD1
j_call: TRBJ1-5
clone_size: few
v_call: TRBV6-1
cdr3_nt: TGTGCCAGCAGGGGGACAGGGACAAATCAGCCCCAGCATTTT
cdr3_aa: CASRGTGTNQPQHF

d_call: NA
j_call: TRBJ1-1
clone_size: once
v_call: TRBV29-1
cdr3_nt: TGCAGCGCCGCAGATCTTGAAGCTTTCTTT
cdr3_aa: CSAADLEAFF

d_call: NA
j_call: TRBJ2-3
clone_size: few
v_call: TRBV7-2
cdr3_nt: TGTGCCAGCAGCTTGCAGTCTAGCACAGATACGCAGTATTTT
cdr3_aa: CASSLQSSTDTQYF

d_call: TRBD1
j_call: TRBJ2-1
clone_size: NA
v_call: TRBV19
cdr3_nt: TGTGCCAGTAGTACACGACAACTCGGACAGGGCACCTACAATGAGCAGTTCTTC
cdr3_aa: CASSTRQLGQGTYNEQFF

d_call: NA
j_call: TRBJ2-5
clone_size: NA
v_call: TRBV5-5
cdr3_nt: TGTGCCAGCAGCTCTACAAACTACCAAGAGACCCAGTACTTC
cdr3_aa: CASSSTNYQETQYF

d_call: TRBD1
j_call: TRBJ1-2
clone_size: NA
v_call: TRBV29-1
cdr3_nt: TGCAGCGTAGGGACAGACAGCTATGGCTACACCTTC
cdr3_aa: CSVGTDSYGYTF

d_call: NA
j_call: TRBJ1-1
clone_size: NA
v_call: TRBV19
cdr3_nt: TGTGCCAGTAGAAACAGCCCTGAAGCTTTCTTT
cdr3_aa: CASRNSPEAFF

d_call: NA
j_call: TRBJ2-1
clone_size: once
v_call: TRBV7-2
cdr3_nt: TGTGCCAGCAGCTTAGGGCTAGCGTTTGAGCAGTTCTTC
cdr3_aa: CASSLGLAFEQFF

d_call: NA
j_call: TRBJ2-2
clone_size: NA
v_call: TRBV6-5
cdr3_nt: TGTGCCAGCAGGCGGGACAGTCAGACCGGGGAGCTGTTTTTT
cdr3_aa: CASRRDSQTGELFF

d_call: TRBD1
j_call: TRBJ1-2
clone_size: NA
v_call: TRBV5-6
cdr3_nt: TGTGCCAGCGGACAGGGCTCCTATGGCTACACCTTC
cdr3_aa: CASGQGSYGYTF

d_call: TRBD1
j_call: TRBJ1-5
clone_size: NA
v_call: TRBV6-6
cdr3_nt: TGTGCCAGCAGAAAGACAGGGGTGGGTCAGCCCCAGCATTTT
cdr3_aa: CASRKTGVGQPQHF

d_call: NA
j_call: TRBJ1-1
clone_size: NA
v_call: TRBV5-1
cdr3_nt: TGCGCCAGCAGCTTCCCCGGGACAAATGAAGCTTTCTTT
cdr3_aa: CASSFPGTNEAFF